The 15 T cell receptor beta chains below were found in one sample sequenced in a study of OX40 agonist ivuxolimab in advanced cancers. TCRdb's table, derived via immunoSEQ multiplex PCR, lists solely in-frame clones and lacks some. Among around 35,000 clones listed, approximately 84% were seen once. Sequencing was performed on CD4+ or CD8+ T cells sorted from blood, taken in a trial of the OX40 agonist ivuxolimab. These receptors were collected from an adult with an advanced solid tumor such as melanoma, head and neck, liver or kidney cancer.

This chain links TRBV9 with TRBJ2-7; D is ambiguous. V lost 0 bases to trimming and J lost 5 bases, with 12 bases between them. CDR3 length: 14 residues. Germline values: CDR1 SGDLS, CDR2 YYNGEE. The CDR3, as DNA: TGTGCCAGCAGCGTAGTAGACCAATTCAACGAGCAGTACTTC. The encoded protein is CASSVVDQFNEQYF.

The V and J genes are TRBV27 and TRBJ2-5; TRBD1 matches 12 bases. Looked up from germline, CDR1 is MNHEY and CDR2 is SMNVEV (reference sequence). The CDR3 covers 16 residues. The V segment lost 7 bases and the J segment 4 bases; nucleotides outside the gene matches: 10. CDR3 nucleotide sequence: TGTGCCAGCAAGGCCAGGGACAGGGGGCGCGGAGAGACCCAGTACTTC. This gives the protein CASKARDRGRGETQYF.

The V and J genes are TRBV27 and TRBJ2-7; no definite D call. This CDR3 spans 13 amino acids. CDR1 MNHEY and CDR2 SMNVEV come from the germline V gene (reference sequence). The V and J ends lost 10 bases and 0 bases respectively, with 13 bases between them. Here the CDR3 reads CATSFRVSYEQYF. For the CDR3, the DNA is TGTGCCACCTCTTTTCGCGTCTCCTACGAGCAGTACTTC.

This clone appeared once. The chain has TRBV7-9 and TRBJ2-5, with D maybe TRBD1 (6 bases). Germline lookup yields CDR1 SEHNR and CDR2 FQNEAQ (reference sequence). Trimming left V 7 bases short and J 4 bases short, with 19 bases between. CDR3 length equals 15 residues. This CDR3 reads CASINRGRGRETQYF. The CDR3 DNA sequence: TGTGCCAGCATCAACCGGGGCAGGGGTCGAGAGACCCAGTACTTC.

The genes are TRBV9 and TRBJ2-7; 7 bases align to TRBD2. This CDR3 is 13 amino acids long. Trimming removed 3 bases from V and 6 bases from J; junction bases left unmatched: 6. The germline CDR1 and CDR2 sequences are SGDLS and YYNGEE. The CDR3 protein is CASSGFGGSEQYF. As DNA, the CDR3 is TGTGCCAGCAGCGGCTTCGGGGGGTCCGAGCAGTACTTC.

This clone turned up a few times. The chain couples TRBV6-6 to TRBJ2-7; 8 bases map to TRBD1. Germline lookup yields CDR1 MNHNY and CDR2 SVGAGI (reference sequence). The CDR3 length is 14 residues. J was trimmed by 4 bases and V by 5 bases; bases with no gene match: 7. The CDR3 sequence: CASSTPDREYEQYF. The CDR3 nucleotides read TGTGCCAGCAGTACTCCGGACAGGGAGTACGAGCAGTACTTC.

This chain connects TRBV10-1 to TRBJ2-7, with D unclear. Deletions cut 5 bases from V and 0 bases from J, with 11 bases between. Per germline, CDR1 WNHNN and CDR2 SYGVQD (reference sequence). The CDR3 is made up of 14 amino acids. This CDR3 reads CASSMDRDSYEQYF. The CDR3 DNA is TGCGCCAGCAGTATGGACCGCGACTCCTACGAGCAGTACTTC.

The rearrangement joins TRBV28 to TRBJ2-7; 7 bases map to TRBD2. After removal of 4 bases from V and 1 base from J, the junction contained 10 bases not matched to a gene. Germline V lookup: CDR1 MDHEN, CDR2 SYDVKM. The CDR3 contains 16 residues. CDR3 sequence: CASSYQAGEGSYEQYF. As DNA, the CDR3 is TGTGCCAGCAGTTACCAGGCGGGAGAGGGTTCCTACGAGCAGTACTTC. Supplemented by reference TRBV28 and TRBJ2-7, the full variable domain reads DVKVTQSSRYLVKRTGEKVFLECVQDMDHENMFWYRQDPGLGLRLIYFSYDVKMKEKGDIPEGYSVSREKKERFSLILESASTNQTSMYLCASSYQAGEGSYEQYFGPGTRLTVT.

This clone was seen at least ten times. The rearrangement joins TRBV2 to TRBJ2-3; D is unresolved. The CDR3 consists of 12 residues. Germline V gene data show CDR1 as SNHLY and CDR2 as FYNNEI. V was shortened by 5 bases and J by 3 bases, with 6 bases between the two germline ends. CDR3: CASSSGTDTQYF. The CDR3 DNA follows: TGTGCCAGCAGTTCCGGGACAGATACGCAGTATTTT.

The rearrangement joins TRBV6-5 to TRBJ1-1; D perhaps matches TRBD1 (6 bases). With 10 bases removed from V and 1 base from J, the gap between germline ends came to 7 bases. The germline V gene encodes CDR1 MNHEY and CDR2 SVGAGI. CDR3 size: 11 residues. The CDR3 protein is CAIRGNTEAFF. In nucleotides, the CDR3 is TGTGCCATCAGGGGGAACACTGAAGCTTTCTTT.

The V and J genes are TRBV9 and TRBJ2-1, with TRBD1 matching over 8 bases. The ends lost 3 bases at V and 5 bases at J; junction bases unmatched: 7. Germline loops: CDR1 SGDLS, CDR2 YYNGEE. CDR3 length: 15 residues. The CDR3 DNA sequence: TGTGCCAGCAGCGCGTTATACAGGGGGGACAATGAGCAGTTCTTC. Its protein product is CASSALYRGDNEQFF.

V and J are TRBV10-3 and TRBJ1-5, with a tentative D call TRBD1 (6 bases). Germline V gene sequence: CDR1 ENHRY, CDR2 SYGVKD. V was cut by 0 bases and J by 3 bases, with 12 bases left in between. CDR3 length: 16 residues. In nucleotides, the CDR3 is TGTGCCATCAGTGAGTCGAATAGGGGGAACAATCAGCCCCAGCATTTT. Its protein product is CAISESNRGNNQPQHF.

Comment on this clone: Compared with germline, one end of the junction differs, possibly owing to a read error. V gene TRBV7-7 combines with J gene TRBJ2-1; TRBD2 matches at 10 bases. This CDR3 has 17 amino acids. In germline, CDR1 is SSHAT, CDR2 FNYEAQ (reference sequence). The CDR3 loop reads CASSLAAGGPVDNEQFF. In nucleotides, the CDR3 is TGTGCTAGCAGCTTAGCAGCGGGAGGGCCTGTTGACAATGAGCAGTTCTTC. The full variable domain, rest sourced from reference TRBV7-7 and TRBJ2-1, is GAGVSQSPRYKVTKRGQDVTLRCDPISSHATLYWYQQALGQGPEFLTYFNYEAQPDKSGLPSDRFSAERPEGSISTLTIQRTEQRDSAMYRCASSLAAGGPVDNEQFFGPGTRLTVL.

The rearrangement joins TRBV19 to TRBJ2-3, with D possibly matching TRBD1 (5 bases). The germline V and J ends were trimmed by 3 bases and 2 bases, with 12 bases remaining between them. This CDR3 spans 15 amino acids. The V gene's germline CDR1 is LNHDA and CDR2 SQIVND (reference sequence). CDR3 sequence (DNA): TGTGCCAGTAGTATCTGGCTAGGGGACACAGATACGCAGTATTTT. This codes for CASSIWLGDTDTQYF. Filled out from reference TRBV19 and TRBJ2-3, the complete variable domain reads DGGITQSPKYLFRKEGQNVTLSCEQNLNHDAMYWYRQDPGQGLRLIYYSQIVNDFQKGDIAEGYSVSREKKESFPLTVTSAQKNPTAFYLCASSIWLGDTDTQYFGPGTRLTVL.

This clone was detected a few times. The gene calls are TRBV30 and TRBJ1-1; TRBD1 is a possible D gene (5 bases). V was shortened by 0 bases and J by 6 bases, with 11 bases between the two germline ends. Germline CDR1 and CDR2: GTSNPN and SVGIG (reference sequence). The CDR3 loop spans 13 amino acids. As DNA, the CDR3 is TGTGCCTGGAGTGTAGGAGGGACGGCTGAAGCTTTCTTT. Translation gives CAWSVGGTAEAFF.